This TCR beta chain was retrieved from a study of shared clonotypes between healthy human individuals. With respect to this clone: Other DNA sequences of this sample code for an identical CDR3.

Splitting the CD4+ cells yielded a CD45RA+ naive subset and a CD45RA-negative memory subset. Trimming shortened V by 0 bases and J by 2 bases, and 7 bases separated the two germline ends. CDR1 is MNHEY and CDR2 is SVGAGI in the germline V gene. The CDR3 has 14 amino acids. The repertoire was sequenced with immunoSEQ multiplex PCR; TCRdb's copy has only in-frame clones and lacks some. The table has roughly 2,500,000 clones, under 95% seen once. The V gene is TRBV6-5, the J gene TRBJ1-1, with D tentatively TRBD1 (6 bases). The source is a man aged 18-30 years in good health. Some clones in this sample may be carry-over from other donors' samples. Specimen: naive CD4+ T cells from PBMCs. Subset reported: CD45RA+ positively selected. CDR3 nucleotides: TGTGCCAGCAGTTACTCGGACAGAAACACTGAAGCTTTCTTT. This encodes CASSYSDRNTEAFF.